The 10 T cell receptor beta chains presented below share a single source sample, sequenced in a study of glioma-infiltrating T cells after dendritic cell vaccination. Clones were read by immunoSEQ multiplex PCR, and TCRdb kept only the in-frame ones, dropping some. Among tens of thousands of clones listed, 83% were seen once. Described time point: after dendritic cell vaccination, including at tumor progression/relapse. Sample: blood, taken after dendritic cell vaccination. The source of these receptors is a human donor with glioblastoma.

The chain couples TRBV19 to TRBJ1-2; no clear D. V lost 0 bases to trimming and J lost 8 bases, with 7 bases between them. This CDR3 has 12 amino acids. Germline CDR1 reads LNHDA; CDR2 reads SQIVND (reference sequence). The CDR3 loop reads CASSIDYSGYTF. CDR3 DNA sequence: TGTGCCAGTAGTATAGATTACAGCGGCTACACCTTC.

The chain uses TRBV9 and TRBJ1-3, with D tentatively TRBD1 (5 bases). The length of the CDR3 is 14 residues. V lost 2 bases to trimming and J lost 0 bases, with 6 bases between them. The germline gives CDR1 SGDLS, CDR2 YYNGEE. The CDR3 protein is CASSVTDSGNTIYF. CDR3 sequence (DNA): TGTGCCAGCAGCGTGACAGACTCTGGAAACACCATATATTTT.

The chain is built from TRBV19 and TRBJ1-4, with 8 bases aligning to TRBD1. The germline gives CDR1 LNHDA, CDR2 SQIVND (reference sequence). Trimming removed 5 bases from V and 0 bases from J; junction bases left unmatched: 8. The CDR3 has 17 residues. As DNA, the CDR3 is TGTGCCAGTAGTGCCGGACAGGGTAGGGCAACTAATGAAAAACTGTTTTTT. This codes for CASSAGQGRATNEKLFF.

This chain connects TRBV7-9 to TRBJ2-2; D perhaps matches TRBD2 (7 bases). The V gene's germline CDR1 is SEHNR and CDR2 FQNEAQ (reference sequence). The ends were cut back, 3 bases at V and 3 bases at J, with 11 bases in the middle. The CDR3 runs 15 residues. DNA for the CDR3: TGTGCCAGCAGCTTTGGAGGGGGGGACACCGGGGAGCTGTTTTTT. Amino acids: CASSFGGGDTGELFF.

The chain uses TRBV7-9 and TRBJ2-3; TRBD1 matches at 9 bases. The V gene end was trimmed by 5 bases and the J gene end by 3 bases; junction bases not matched to a gene: 9. This CDR3 region has 16 residues. Germline V gene lookup returns CDR1 SEHNR and CDR2 FQNEAQ (reference sequence). CDR3 nucleotide sequence: TGTGCCAGCAGCCAATTGGACAGGGGAATTACAGATACGCAGTATTTT. Amino acid sequence: CASSQLDRGITDTQYF.

The chain couples TRBV25-1 to TRBJ2-3; the match to TRBD1 covers 8 bases. V gave up 4 bases and J gave up 1 base; unmatched junction bases: 13. The germline gives CDR1 MGHDK, CDR2 SYGVNS. This CDR3 has 18 residues. CDR3 protein: CASSAPGQEPLRTDTQYF. CDR3 DNA: TGTGCCAGCAGTGCTCCGGGACAGGAGCCCCTTCGCACAGATACGCAGTATTTT.

This clone appeared once. The J gene is TRBJ2-1, the V gene TRBV7-3, with 9 bases lining up with TRBD1. The CDR3 has 15 residues. V trimming: 5 bases; J trimming: 7 bases; junction bases outside the gene matches: 9. The V gene's germline CDR1 is SGHTA and CDR2 FQGTGA. The CDR3 loop is CASSPPGTGYNEQFF. In nucleotides, the CDR3 is TGTGCCAGCAGCCCCCCCGGGACAGGGTATAATGAGCAGTTCTTC.

This clone was seen a single time. The genes are TRBV5-4 and TRBJ2-2; weak D call: TRBD2 (5 bases). Trimming took off 0 bases at V and 2 bases at J, with 11 bases between the two ends. CDR3 size: 16 residues. Germline CDR1 and CDR2: SGHNT and YYREEE (reference sequence). CDR3 protein: CASSLEASRNTGELFF. CDR3 nucleotide sequence: TGTGCCAGCAGCTTGGAGGCTAGCAGAAACACCGGGGAGCTGTTTTTT.

This clone showed up just a few times. The chain joins TRBV2 to TRBJ1-1; maybe TRBD1 (6 bases). Trimming left V 2 bases short and J 5 bases short, with 9 bases between. The CDR3 covers 13 residues. Per germline, CDR1 SNHLY and CDR2 FYNNEI. The CDR3 here is CASSETGWTEAFF. In DNA form, the CDR3 reads TGTGCCAGCAGTGAAACAGGGTGGACTGAAGCTTTCTTT.

This chain links TRBV19 with TRBJ1-5, with D tentatively TRBD1 (5 bases). This CDR3 is built from 16 residues. The V and J ends lost 4 bases and 0 bases respectively, with 13 bases between them. In germline, CDR1 is LNHDA, CDR2 SQIVND (reference sequence). The chain's CDR3 is CASSNPTDFSNQPQHF. The CDR3 bases are TGTGCCAGTAGTAACCCGACAGATTTTAGCAATCAGCCCCAGCATTTT.